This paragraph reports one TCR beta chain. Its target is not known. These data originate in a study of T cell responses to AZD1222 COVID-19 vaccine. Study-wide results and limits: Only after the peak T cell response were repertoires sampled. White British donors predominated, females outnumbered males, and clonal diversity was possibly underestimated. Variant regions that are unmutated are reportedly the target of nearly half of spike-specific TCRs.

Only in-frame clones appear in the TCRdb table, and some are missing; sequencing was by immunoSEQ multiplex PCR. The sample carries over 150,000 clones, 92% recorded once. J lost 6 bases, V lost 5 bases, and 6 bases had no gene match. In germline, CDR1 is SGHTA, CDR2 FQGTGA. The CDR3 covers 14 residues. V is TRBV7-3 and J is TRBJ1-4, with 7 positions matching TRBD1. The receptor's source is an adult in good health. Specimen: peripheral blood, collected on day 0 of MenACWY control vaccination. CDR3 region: CASSRQGGDEKLFF. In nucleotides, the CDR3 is TGTGCCAGCAGCCGACAGGGAGGCGATGAAAAACTGTTTTTT.